The clone carrying this TCR beta chain was seen only once. Clones were read by immunoSEQ multiplex PCR, and TCRdb kept only the in-frame ones, dropping some. This sample has some 530,000 clones, with 81% found just once. This sample is part of a study of shared clonotypes between healthy human individuals. V gave up 3 bases and J gave up 0 bases, with 10 bases separating them. Per the germline V gene, CDR1 is MDHEN and CDR2 is SYDVKM. The CDR3 spans 15 residues. This sequence joins TRBV28 and TRBJ2-3, with D perhaps matching TRBD1 (5 bases). The TCR comes from a woman aged 40-49 years in good health. Some clones in this sample may be carry-over from other donors' samples. The specimen sequenced was PBMCs. CDR3 nucleotides: TGTGCCAGCAGTTTGGGCCAGGGAAGCACAGATACGCAGTATTTT. Protein sequence: CASSLGQGSTDTQYF.